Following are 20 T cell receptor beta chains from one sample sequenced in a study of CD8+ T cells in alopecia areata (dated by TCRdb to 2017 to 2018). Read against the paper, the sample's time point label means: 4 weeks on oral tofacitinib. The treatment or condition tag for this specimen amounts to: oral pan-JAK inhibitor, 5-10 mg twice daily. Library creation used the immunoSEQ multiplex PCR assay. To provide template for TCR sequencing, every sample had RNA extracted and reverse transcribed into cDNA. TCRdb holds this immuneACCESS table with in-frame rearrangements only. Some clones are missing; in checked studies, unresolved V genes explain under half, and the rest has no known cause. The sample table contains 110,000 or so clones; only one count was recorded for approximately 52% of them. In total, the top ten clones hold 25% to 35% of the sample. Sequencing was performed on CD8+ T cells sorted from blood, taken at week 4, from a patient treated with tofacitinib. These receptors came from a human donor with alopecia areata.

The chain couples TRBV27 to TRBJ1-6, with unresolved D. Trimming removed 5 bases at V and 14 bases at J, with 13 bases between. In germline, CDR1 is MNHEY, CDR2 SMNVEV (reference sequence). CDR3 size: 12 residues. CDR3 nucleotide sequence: TGTGCCAGCAGTCTAGCAGCTGGGACCCTCCACTTT. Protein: CASSLAAGTLHF.

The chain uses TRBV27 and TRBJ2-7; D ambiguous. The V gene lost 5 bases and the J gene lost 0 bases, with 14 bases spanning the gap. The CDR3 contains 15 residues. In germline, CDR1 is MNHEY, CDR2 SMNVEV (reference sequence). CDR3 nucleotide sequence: TGTGCCAGCAGTCTCCACCCGACATCCTCCTACGAGCAGTACTTC. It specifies CASSLHPTSSYEQYF.

CDR3 nucleotide sequence: TGTGCCAGCATTGGGGATACGCAGTATTTT. Translated: CASIGDTQYF. J is TRBJ2-3 and V is TRBV27; D call uncertain. The germline gives CDR1 MNHEY, CDR2 SMNVEV (reference sequence). The V end was cut by 7 bases, the J end by 6 bases, with 5 bases between. CDR3 length: 10 residues.

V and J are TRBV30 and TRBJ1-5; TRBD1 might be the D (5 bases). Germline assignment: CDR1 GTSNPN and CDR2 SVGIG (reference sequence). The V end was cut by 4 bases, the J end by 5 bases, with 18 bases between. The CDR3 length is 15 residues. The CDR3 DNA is TGTGCCTGGACCTTTTTGGGGGAGGGAGATCAGCCCCAGCATTTT. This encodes CAWTFLGEGDQPQHF.

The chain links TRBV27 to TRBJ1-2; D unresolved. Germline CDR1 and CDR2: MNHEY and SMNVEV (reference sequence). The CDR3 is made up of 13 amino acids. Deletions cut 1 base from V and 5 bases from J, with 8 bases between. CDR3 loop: CASSLYDGYGYTF. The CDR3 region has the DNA TGTGCCAGCAGTTTATACGACGGGTATGGCTACACCTTC.

The CDR3 DNA is TGTGCCACCGAAAGCGAGTTAGCAACTAATGAAAAACTGTTTTTT. Its translation: CATESELATNEKLFF. This chain connects TRBV15 to TRBJ1-4, with D hard to call. The V gene's germline CDR1 is LNHNV and CDR2 YYDKDF (reference sequence). The CDR3 runs to 15 residues. V was trimmed by 8 bases and J by 0 bases, leaving 13 bases between them. Full variable domain (missing parts from reference TRBV15 and TRBJ1-4): DAMVIQNPRYQVTQFGKPVTLSCSQTLNHNVMYWYQQKSSQAPKLLFHYYDKDFNNEADTPDNFQSRRPNTSFCFLDIRSPGLGDTAMYLCATESELATNEKLFFGSGTQLSVL.

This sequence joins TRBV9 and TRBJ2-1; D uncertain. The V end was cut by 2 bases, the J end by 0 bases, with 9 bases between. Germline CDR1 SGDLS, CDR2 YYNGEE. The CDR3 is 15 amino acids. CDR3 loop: CASSVTVSSYNEQFF. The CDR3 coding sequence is TGTGCCAGCAGCGTTACGGTGAGCTCCTACAATGAGCAGTTCTTC.

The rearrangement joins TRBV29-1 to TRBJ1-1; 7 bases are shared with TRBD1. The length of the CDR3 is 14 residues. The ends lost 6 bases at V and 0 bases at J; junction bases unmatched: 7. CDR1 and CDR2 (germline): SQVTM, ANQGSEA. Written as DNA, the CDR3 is TGCAGCGTCTTGACAGGGCGCCTGAACACTGAAGCTTTCTTT. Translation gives CSVLTGRLNTEAFF.

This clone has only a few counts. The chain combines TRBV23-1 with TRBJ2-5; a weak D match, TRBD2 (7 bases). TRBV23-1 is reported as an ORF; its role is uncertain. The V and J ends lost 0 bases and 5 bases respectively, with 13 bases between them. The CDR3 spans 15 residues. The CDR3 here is CASSQSRGRWETQYF. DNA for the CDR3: TGCGCCAGCAGTCAATCGCGGGGGCGTTGGGAGACCCAGTACTTC.

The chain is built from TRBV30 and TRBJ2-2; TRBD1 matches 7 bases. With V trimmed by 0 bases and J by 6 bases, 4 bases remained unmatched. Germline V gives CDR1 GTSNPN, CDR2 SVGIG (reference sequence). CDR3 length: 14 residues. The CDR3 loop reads CAWSVGQGAGELFF. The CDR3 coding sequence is TGTGCCTGGAGTGTAGGGCAGGGGGCCGGGGAGCTGTTTTTT.

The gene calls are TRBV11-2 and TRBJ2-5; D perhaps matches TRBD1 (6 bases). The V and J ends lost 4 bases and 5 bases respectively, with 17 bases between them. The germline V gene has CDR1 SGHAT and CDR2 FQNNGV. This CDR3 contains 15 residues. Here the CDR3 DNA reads TGTGCCAGCAGCTATCGCCCAGGGGTTGCGGAGACCCAGTACTTC. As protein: CASSYRPGVAETQYF.

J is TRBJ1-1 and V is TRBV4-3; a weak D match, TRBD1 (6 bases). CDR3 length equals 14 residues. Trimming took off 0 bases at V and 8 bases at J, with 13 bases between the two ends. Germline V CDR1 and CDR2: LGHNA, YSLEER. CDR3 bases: TGCGCCAGCAGCCAAGATAGTACAGGGTGGGAAGCTTTCTTT. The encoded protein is CASSQDSTGWEAFF.

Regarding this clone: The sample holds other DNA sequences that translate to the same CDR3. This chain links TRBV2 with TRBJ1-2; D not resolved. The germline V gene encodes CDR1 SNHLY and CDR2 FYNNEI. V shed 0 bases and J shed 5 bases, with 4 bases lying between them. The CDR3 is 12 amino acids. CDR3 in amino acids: CASSEAGYGYTF. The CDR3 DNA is TGTGCCAGCAGTGAAGCAGGATATGGCTACACCTTC.

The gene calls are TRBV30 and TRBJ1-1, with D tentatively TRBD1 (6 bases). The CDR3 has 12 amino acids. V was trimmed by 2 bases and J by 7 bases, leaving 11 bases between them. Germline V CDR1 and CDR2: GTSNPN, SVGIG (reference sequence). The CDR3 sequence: CAWSLRGLEAFF. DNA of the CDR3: TGTGCCTGGAGTTTGCGGGGGCTTGAAGCTTTCTTT. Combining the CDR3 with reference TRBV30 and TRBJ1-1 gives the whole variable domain SQTIHQWPATLVQPVGSPLSLECTVEGTSNPNLYWYRQAAGRGLQLLFYSVGIGQISSEVPQNLSASRPQDRQFILSSKKLLLSDSGFYLCAWSLRGLEAFFGQGTRLTVV.

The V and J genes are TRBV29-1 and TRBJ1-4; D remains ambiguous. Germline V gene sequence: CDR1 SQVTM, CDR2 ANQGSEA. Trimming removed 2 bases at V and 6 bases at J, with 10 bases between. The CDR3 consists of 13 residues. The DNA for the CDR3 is TGCAGCGTTGAAAGGCAGCTGGATGAAAAACTGTTTTTT. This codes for CSVERQLDEKLFF.

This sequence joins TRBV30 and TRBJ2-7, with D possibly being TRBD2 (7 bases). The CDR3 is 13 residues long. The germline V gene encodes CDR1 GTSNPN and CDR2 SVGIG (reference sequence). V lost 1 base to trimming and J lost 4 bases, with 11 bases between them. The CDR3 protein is CAWSGEGEYEQYF. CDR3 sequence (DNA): TGTGCCTGGAGTGGGGAGGGGGAGTACGAGCAGTACTTC.

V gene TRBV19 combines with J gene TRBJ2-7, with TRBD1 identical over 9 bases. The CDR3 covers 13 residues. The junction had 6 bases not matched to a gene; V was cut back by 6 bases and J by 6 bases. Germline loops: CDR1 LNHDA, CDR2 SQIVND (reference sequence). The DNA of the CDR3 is TGTGCCAGTAGGACGGGACAGGGAGGCGAGCAGTACTTC. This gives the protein CASRTGQGGEQYF.

CDR3 sequence (DNA): TGCGCCAGCAGCCAAGATCCTAGCGGGATGGAGACCCAGTACTTC. Translated: CASSQDPSGMETQYF. V is TRBV4-1 and J is TRBJ2-5, with 9 bases matching TRBD2. The CDR3 covers 15 residues. Trimming removed 0 bases from V and 5 bases from J; junction bases left unmatched: 4. CDR1 MGHRA and CDR2 YSYEKL come from the germline V gene.

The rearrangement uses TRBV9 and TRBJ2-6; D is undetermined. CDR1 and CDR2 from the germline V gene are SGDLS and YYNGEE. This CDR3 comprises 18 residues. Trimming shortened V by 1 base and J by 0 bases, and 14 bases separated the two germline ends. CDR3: CASSVNSKDVSGANVLTF. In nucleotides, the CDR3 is TGTGCCAGCAGCGTAAACAGCAAGGACGTCTCTGGGGCCAACGTCCTGACTTTC.

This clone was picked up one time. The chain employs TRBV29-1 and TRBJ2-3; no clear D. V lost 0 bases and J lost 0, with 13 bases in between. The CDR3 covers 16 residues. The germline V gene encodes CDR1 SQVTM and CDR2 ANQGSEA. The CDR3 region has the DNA TGCAGCGTTGAAGATCCCAGCAGCGCTAGCACAGATACGCAGTATTTT. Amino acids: CSVEDPSSASTDTQYF.